This T cell receptor (beta chain) was sequenced for a study of T cells in narcolepsy. Study as a whole: Healthy controls were enrolled alongside patients with narcolepsy type 1 or type 2. General study findings and limits: Autoreactive HCRT-specific and TRIB2-specific clonotypes were marked in same-patient CSF-versus-blood CD4+ comparisons. Blood of same and different patients, but not healthy controls, reportedly held recurring autoreactive clonotypes.

Here immunoSEQ multiplex PCR was the method, and the copy in TCRdb shows in-frame clones only, minus some. Of around 27,000 clones in the sample, 65% to 90% were seen once. This clone has just a few counts. Its antigen is unknown. The ends lost 5 bases at V and 9 bases at J; junction bases unmatched: 9. Germline V lookup: CDR1 SGHAT, CDR2 FQNNGV. This CDR3 is built from 13 residues. The sequenced material came from CD45RA- memory CD4+ T cells from PBMCs. This TCR was recovered from a human donor with narcolepsy. The rearrangement uses TRBV11-2 and TRBJ2-7; the match to TRBD1 covers 8 bases. Here the CDR3 reads CASSPGQGRGQYF. For the CDR3, the DNA is TGTGCCAGCAGCCCCGGACAGGGTCGAGGGCAGTACTTC.